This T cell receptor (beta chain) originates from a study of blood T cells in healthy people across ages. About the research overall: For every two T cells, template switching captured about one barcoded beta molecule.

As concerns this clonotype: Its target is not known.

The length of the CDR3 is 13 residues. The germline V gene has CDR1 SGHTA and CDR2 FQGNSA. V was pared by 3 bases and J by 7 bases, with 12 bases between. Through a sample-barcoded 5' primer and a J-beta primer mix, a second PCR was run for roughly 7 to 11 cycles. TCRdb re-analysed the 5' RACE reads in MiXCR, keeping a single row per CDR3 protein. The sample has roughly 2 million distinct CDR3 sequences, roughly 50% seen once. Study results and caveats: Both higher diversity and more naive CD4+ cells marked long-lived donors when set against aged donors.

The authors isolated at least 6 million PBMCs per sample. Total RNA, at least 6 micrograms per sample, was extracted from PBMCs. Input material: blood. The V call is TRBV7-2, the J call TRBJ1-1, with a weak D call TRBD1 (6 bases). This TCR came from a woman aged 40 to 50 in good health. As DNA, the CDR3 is TGTGCCAGCAGCTTTAGGGGGGGGAGTGAAGCTTTCTTT. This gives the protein CASSFRGGSEAFF.